This is a list of T cell receptor beta chains from one sample in a study of shared clonotypes between healthy human individuals. Data came from immunoSEQ multiplex PCR; TCRdb stores just in-frame clones and leaves some out. The sample has about 800,000 clones; about 96% are singletons. What was sequenced was naive CD8+ T cells sorted from blood. The receptors here all came from a man aged 30 to 39 in good health. CDR3s include the opening cysteine and the closing phenylalanine or tryptophan. The D gene is left open where the match is weak. Clone size is shown for a subset of rows, as once, few, many or a class of expanded clone.

J gene | D gene | clone size | V gene | CDR3 DNA | CDR3 protein
TRBJ2-1 | NA | NA | TRBV27 | TGTGCCAGCAGTTTAGTAGCCTCGAGCTCCTACAATGAGCAGTTCTTC | CASSLVASSSYNEQFF
TRBJ2-2 | NA | NA | TRBV27 | TGTGCCAGCAGTCCACGTTTGTCGGGGGGCGAGAACACCGGGGAGCTGTTTTTT | CASSPRLSGGENTGELFF
TRBJ2-7 | TRBD2 | NA | TRBV4-3 | TGCGCCAGCAGCCAAGATTTTGGGACTAGATCCTACGAGCAGTACTTC | CASSQDFGTRSYEQYF
TRBJ1-5 | NA | NA | TRBV9 | TGTGCCAGCAGCGTAGGTGGGGGGGCCAATCAGCCCCAGCATTTT | CASSVGGGANQPQHF
TRBJ2-5 | TRBD2 | NA | TRBV5-1 | TGCGCCAGCAGCCTTGCCTTCACGGGAGGTGAGACCCAGTACTTC | CASSLAFTGGETQYF
TRBJ2-7 | NA | NA | TRBV10-2 | TGCGCCAGCAGAATGACAGGCACCGAGCAGTACTTC | CASRMTGTEQYF
TRBJ2-1 | TRBD2 | NA | TRBV29-1 | TGCAGCGTTGACGGAGCGGGGGGGCTCAATGAGCAGTTCTTC | CSVDGAGGLNEQFF
TRBJ2-7 | NA | NA | TRBV6-1 | TGTGCCAGCAGTGTGTATCAGGGCTACGAGCAGTACTTC | CASSVYQGYEQYF
TRBJ2-3 | NA | NA | TRBV5-6 | TGTGCCAGCAGCCCCCGAAGGACTGTTGGAGATACGCAGTATTTT | CASSPRRTVGDTQYF
TRBJ2-1 | NA | NA | TRBV11-2 | TGTGCCAGCAGCTTACTTCCGGCACTAGCTGAAAGCTCCTACAATGAGCAGTTCTTC | CASSLLPALAESSYNEQFF
TRBJ2-7 | NA | NA | TRBV28 | TGTGCCAGCAGTTATAGAGGGGGGACATTCGGCGAGCAGTACTTC | CASSYRGGTFGEQYF
TRBJ1-2 | NA | NA | TRBV7-2 | TGTGCCAGCAGCTTGACCGGCCCGACAGGAGAGGCTGGCTACACCTTC | CASSLTGPTGEAGYTF
TRBJ1-2 | NA | once | TRBV2 | TGTGCCAGCAGTGGGACAGCCGGTAACTATGGCTACACCTTC | CASSGTAGNYGYTF
TRBJ1-1 | TRBD1 | NA | TRBV7-6 | TGTGCCAGCAGCAGGGGACAGATATACACTGAAGCTTTCTTT | CASSRGQIYTEAFF
TRBJ1-1 | TRBD1 | NA | TRBV7-9 | TGTGCCAGCAGCTTAACTTCCGACAGGGATGACACTGAAGCTTTCTTT | CASSLTSDRDDTEAFF
TRBJ1-1 | TRBD1 | NA | TRBV5-6 | TGTGCCAGCAGCCAGGGACAGGGGAAGAACACTGAAGCTTTCTTT | CASSQGQGKNTEAFF
TRBJ1-3 | NA | NA | TRBV16 | TGTGCCAGCAGCCAATCGTATGAGACAAACACCATATATTTT | CASSQSYETNTIYF
TRBJ1-1 | NA | NA | TRBV28 | TGTGCCAGCAGTTTATGGACGGGGAACACTGAAGCTTTCTTT | CASSLWTGNTEAFF
TRBJ1-2 | NA | NA | TRBV28 | TGTGCCAGCAGCGAGATCTCGGGATCCTCATATGGCTACACCTTC | CASSEISGSSYGYTF
TRBJ2-1 | NA | NA | TRBV6-5 | TGTGCCAGCAGCCTGACACGTTACAATGAGCAGTTCTTC | CASSLTRYNEQFF
TRBJ2-6 | TRBD1 | NA | TRBV5-5 | TGTGCCAGCAGCCCCCGGGACAGGGTAAGAGCTGGGGCCAACGTCCTGACTTTC | CASSPRDRVRAGANVLTF
TRBJ2-1 | NA | NA | TRBV29-1 | TGCAGTGGGGACCTCTCCTACAATGAGCAGTTCTTC | CSGDLSYNEQFF
TRBJ1-1 | NA | NA | TRBV5-6 | TGTGCCAGCAGCCCCGGGGCGAACACTGAAGCTTTCTTT | CASSPGANTEAFF
TRBJ2-6 | NA | NA | TRBV4-1 | TGCGCCAGCAGCCAGACCTTTGGGGCCAACGTCCTGACTTTC | CASSQTFGANVLTF
TRBJ2-3 | NA | once | TRBV4-3 | TGCGCCAGCAGCCAAGTAGGCACAGATACGCAGTATTTT | CASSQVGTDTQYF
TRBJ2-7 | NA | few | TRBV7-8 | TGTGCCAGCAGCCCGCCCGGGACATCCTACGAGCAGTACTTC | CASSPPGTSYEQYF